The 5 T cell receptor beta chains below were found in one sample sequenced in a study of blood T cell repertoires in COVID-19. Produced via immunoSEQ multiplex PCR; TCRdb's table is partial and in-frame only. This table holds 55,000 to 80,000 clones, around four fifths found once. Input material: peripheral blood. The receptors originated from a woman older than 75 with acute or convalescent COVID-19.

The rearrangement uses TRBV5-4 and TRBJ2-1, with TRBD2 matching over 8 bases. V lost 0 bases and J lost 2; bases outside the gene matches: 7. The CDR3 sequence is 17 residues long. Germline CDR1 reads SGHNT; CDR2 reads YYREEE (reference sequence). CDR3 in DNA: TGTGCCAGCAGCTTGGCCCTTAATAGCGGGGCCTACAATGAGCAGTTCTTC. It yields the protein CASSLALNSGAYNEQFF.

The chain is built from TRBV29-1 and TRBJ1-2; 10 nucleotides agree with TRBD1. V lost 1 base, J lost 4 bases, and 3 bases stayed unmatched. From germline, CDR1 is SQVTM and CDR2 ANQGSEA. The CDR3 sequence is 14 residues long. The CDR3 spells CSVEGTGGAYGYTF. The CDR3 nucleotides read TGCAGCGTTGAAGGGACAGGGGGTGCCTATGGCTACACCTTC.

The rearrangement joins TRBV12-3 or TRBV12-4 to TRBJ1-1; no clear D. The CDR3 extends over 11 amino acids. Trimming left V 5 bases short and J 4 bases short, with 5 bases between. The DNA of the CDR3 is TGTGCCAGCAGTACGGTCACTGAAGCTTTCTTT. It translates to CASSTVTEAFF.

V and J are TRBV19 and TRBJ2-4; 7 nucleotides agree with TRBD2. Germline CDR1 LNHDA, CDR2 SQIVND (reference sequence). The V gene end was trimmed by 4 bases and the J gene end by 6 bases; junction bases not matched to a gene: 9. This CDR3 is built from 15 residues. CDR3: CASSNTARGGNIQYF. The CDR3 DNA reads TGTGCCAGTAGTAATACCGCCCGCGGGGGAAACATTCAGTACTTC. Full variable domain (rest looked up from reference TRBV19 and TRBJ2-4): DGGITQSPKYLFRKEGQNVTLSCEQNLNHDAMYWYRQDPGQGLRLIYYSQIVNDFQKGDIAEGYSVSREKKESFPLTVTSAQKNPTAFYLCASSNTARGGNIQYFGAGTRLSVL.

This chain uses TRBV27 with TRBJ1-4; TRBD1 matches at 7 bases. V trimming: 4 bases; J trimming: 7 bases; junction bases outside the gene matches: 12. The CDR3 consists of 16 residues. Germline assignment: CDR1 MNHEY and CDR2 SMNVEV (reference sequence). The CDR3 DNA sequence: TGTGCCAGCAGTTCAACCTACAGGGGATTCACTGAAAAACTGTTTTTT. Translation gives CASSSTYRGFTEKLFF.